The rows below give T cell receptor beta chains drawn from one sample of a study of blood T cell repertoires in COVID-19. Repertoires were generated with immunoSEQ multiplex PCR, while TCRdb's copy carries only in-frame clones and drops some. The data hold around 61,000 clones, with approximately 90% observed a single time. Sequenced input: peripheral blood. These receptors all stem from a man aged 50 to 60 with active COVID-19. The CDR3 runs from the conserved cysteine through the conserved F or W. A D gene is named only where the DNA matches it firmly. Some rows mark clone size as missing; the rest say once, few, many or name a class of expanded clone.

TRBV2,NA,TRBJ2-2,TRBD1,CASRSDRVGGTGELFF,TGTGCCAGCAGGTCGGACAGGGTCGGGGGCACCGGGGAGCTGTTTTTT
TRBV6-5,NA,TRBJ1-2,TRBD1,CASNNRGVYGYTF,TGTGCCAGCAACAACAGGGGGGTCTATGGCTACACCTTC
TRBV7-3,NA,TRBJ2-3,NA,CASSLLQTDTQYF,TGTGCCAGCAGCTTACTACAGACAGATACGCAGTATTTT
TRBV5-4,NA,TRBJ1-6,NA,CASSPQGSSFDSPLHF,TGTGCCAGCAGCCCACAGGGTTCCTCCTTTGATTCACCCCTCCACTTT
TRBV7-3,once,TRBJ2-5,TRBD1,CASSPGGVGETQYF,TGTGCCAGCAGCCCAGGGGGCGTGGGAGAGACCCAGTACTTC
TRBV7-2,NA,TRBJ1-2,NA,CASSLVVANYGYTF,TGTGCCAGCAGCTTAGTGGTAGCTAACTATGGCTACACCTTC
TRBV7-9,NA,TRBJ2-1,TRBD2,CASTPIAGGNEQFF,TGTGCCAGCACCCCGATAGCGGGGGGCAATGAGCAGTTCTTC
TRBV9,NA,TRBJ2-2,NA,CASSWGSGLNTGELFF,TGTGCCAGCAGCTGGGGGAGCGGGTTGAACACCGGGGAGCTGTTTTTT
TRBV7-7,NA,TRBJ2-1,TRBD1,CASSLGQGGEQFF,TGTGCCAGCAGCTTGGGACAGGGCGGTGAGCAGTTCTTC
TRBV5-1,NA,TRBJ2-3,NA,CASSGGQTSTDTQYF,TGCGCCAGCAGCGGAGGACAGACTAGCACAGATACGCAGTATTTT
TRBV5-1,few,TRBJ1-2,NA,CASSLDQSNYGYTF,TGCGCCAGCAGCTTGGACCAGTCTAACTATGGCTACACCTTC